A single sample gave rise to the 5 T cell receptor beta chains below, sequenced in a study of T cell responses to AZD1222 COVID-19 vaccine. Using immunoSEQ multiplex PCR, the repertoire was profiled, and TCRdb retains in-frame clones only, with some absent. The sample includes about 170,000 clones, around 90% seen only once; the top ten take roughly 1.1%. This specimen consisted of peripheral blood, obtained 28 days after the second AZD1222 dose. The receptor source for this set is an adult who received the AZD1222 COVID-19 vaccine.

The V gene is TRBV5-6, the J gene TRBJ1-1; perhaps TRBD1 as D (6 bases). CDR3 length: 16 amino acids. Germline V gene data show CDR1 as SGHDT and CDR2 as YYEEEE. V was shortened by 9 bases and J by 1 base, with 22 bases between the two germline ends. CDR3 coding DNA: TGTGCCACGGAGCGGAGAGGGGGGTTCGCGAACACTGAAGCTTTCTTT. It encodes CATERRGGFANTEAFF.

The gene calls are TRBV6-5 and TRBJ2-5, with D unresolved. V lost 1 base, J lost 2 bases, and 8 bases lay in between. The germline V gene encodes CDR1 MNHEY and CDR2 SVGAGI. This CDR3 region has 14 residues. The DNA of the CDR3 is TGTGCCAGCAGTTACTTGGGCTTTCAAGAGACCCAGTACTTC. Amino acids: CASSYLGFQETQYF.

The J gene is TRBJ1-2, the V gene TRBV7-9; TRBD1 agrees at 7 bases. Germline-derived CDR1 and CDR2 are SEHNR and FQNEAQ (reference sequence). The V segment lost 5 bases and the J segment 5 bases; nucleotides outside the gene matches: 8. This CDR3 is built from 14 residues. The CDR3 spells CASSHRTGLYGYTF. The DNA of the CDR3 is TGTGCCAGCAGCCATAGGACAGGACTTTATGGCTACACCTTC. Full variable domain (missing parts from reference TRBV7-9 and TRBJ1-2): DTGVSQNPRHKITKRGQNVTFRCDPISEHNRLYWYRQTLGQGPEFLTYFQNEAQLEKSRLLSDRFSAERPKGSFSTLEIQRTEQGDSAMYLCASSHRTGLYGYTFGSGTRLTVV.

As DNA, the CDR3 is TGCGCCAGCAGCCCCGGCGGGTTTCGGAATGGCTACACCTTC. It yields the protein CASSPGGFRNGYTF. The chain links TRBV4-1 to TRBJ1-2, with D unclear. The V end was cut by 4 bases, the J end by 6 bases, with 15 bases between. The CDR3 is 14 amino acids. Germline CDR1 reads MGHRA; CDR2 reads YSYEKL.

As for this clone: Different DNA sequences within this sample yield the same CDR3. The rearrangement links TRBV20-1 to TRBJ1-1; D may be TRBD1 (6 bases). Per the germline V gene, CDR1 is DFQATT and CDR2 is SNEGSKA (reference sequence). CDR3 length equals 11 residues. V was pared by 3 bases and J by 7 bases, with 9 bases between. DNA of the CDR3: TGCAGTGCTAGTTCGGGACATGAAGCTTTCTTT. Translation: CSASSGHEAFF.